Following are 26 T cell receptor beta chains from one sample sequenced in a study of T cell repertoires in cytomegalovirus infection. One entry per CDR3 protein results from TCRdb running MiXCR on the reads. The table has about 150,000 distinct CDR3 sequences, 15% to 20% seen once. Sequencing used CD8+ T cells from PBMCs. These receptors were taken from a human donor in good health (CMV status not recorded). Some clones in this sample may be carry-over from other donors' samples.

This chain connects TRBV7-9 to TRBJ2-1; possible D gene TRBD1, 6 bases. Germline CDR1 SEHNR, CDR2 FQNEAQ (reference sequence). The CDR3 has 16 amino acids. The ends were cut back, 4 bases at V and 4 bases at J, with 17 bases in the middle. The CDR3 protein is CASSSNRALLYNEQFF. Written as DNA, the CDR3 is TGTGCCAGCAGCTCTAACAGGGCCCTCCTTTACAATGAGCAGTTCTTC.

This clonotype occurred a few times. V gene TRBV6-1 combines with J gene TRBJ2-1, with 7 bases lining up with TRBD1. Germline CDR1 reads MNHNS; CDR2 reads SASEGT. J lost 0 bases, V lost 6 bases, and 17 bases had no gene match. CDR3 length: 19 residues. The CDR3 sequence: CASSFRDSSLAHSYNEQFF. The CDR3 DNA is TGTGCCAGCAGCTTTAGGGACAGCAGCCTAGCCCACTCCTACAATGAGCAGTTCTTC.

This clonotype was counted a few times. This chain connects TRBV7-2 to TRBJ1-3, with 7 positions matching TRBD1. The CDR3 covers 15 residues. Germline V gene lookup returns CDR1 SGHTA and CDR2 FQGNSA. Germline trimming cut 5 bases from V and 3 bases from J; bases unmatched to any gene: 7. For the CDR3, the DNA is TGTGCCAGCAGCCGAACACAGGGGCTTGGAAACACCATATATTTT. Translating gives CASSRTQGLGNTIYF. The variable domain in full, with the rest retrieved from reference TRBV7-2 and TRBJ1-3, is GAGVSQSPSNKVTEKGKDVELRCDPISGHTALYWYRQSLGQGLEFLIYFQGNSAPDKSGLPSDRFSAERTGGSVSTLTIQRTQQEDSAVYLCASSRTQGLGNTIYFGEGSWLTVV.

This clonotype was seen only a few times. CDR3 amino acids: CASSSRTSGSSYEQYF. CDR3 sequence (DNA): TGTGCCAGCAGCTCGAGGACTAGCGGGAGCTCCTACGAGCAGTACTTC. The chain links TRBV7-9 to TRBJ2-7; 13 bases agree with TRBD2. Germline V gives CDR1 SEHNR, CDR2 FQNEAQ (reference sequence). J gave up 0 bases and V 4 bases, and 3 bases lay outside the gene matches. The CDR3 extends over 16 amino acids.

V gene TRBV7-9 combines with J gene TRBJ1-1, with a weak D call TRBD1 (6 bases). V dropped 2 bases and J dropped 1 base, with 14 bases sitting between them. The CDR3 spans 16 residues. In germline, CDR1 is SEHNR, CDR2 FQNEAQ (reference sequence). This CDR3 is CASSLQGRGRNTEAFF. The CDR3 region has the DNA TGTGCCAGCAGCTTACAGGGGAGAGGTAGGAACACTGAAGCTTTCTTT.

This clonotype appeared once. The chain is built from TRBV7-3 and TRBJ2-1, with D possibly called TRBD1 or TRBD2 (5 bases each). Germline V CDR1 and CDR2: SGHTA, FQGTGA. V was clipped by 0 bases and J by 6 bases, with 33 bases between them. There are 22 residues in the CDR3. CDR3 sequence (DNA): TGTGCCAGCAGCTTAACCTTAGGGCTGTTTCGGGGCGGGCACATGAGGGGCAATGAGCAGTTCTTC. Amino acid sequence: CASSLTLGLFRGGHMRGNEQFF.

CDR3 sequence (DNA): TGTGCCAGCAGTCCCGACAGGGGGAAGGGCAATGAGCAGTTCTTC. Its translation: CASSPDRGKGNEQFF. The chain combines TRBV2 with TRBJ2-1, with TRBD1 identical over 9 bases. The J segment lost 6 bases and the V segment lost 5 bases, leaving 8 bases of the junction unmatched. Per the germline V gene, CDR1 is SNHLY and CDR2 is FYNNEI. The CDR3 sequence is 15 residues long.

The V gene is TRBV28, the J gene TRBJ1-1; 12 bases align to TRBD1. Trimming cost V 6 bases and J 7 bases; bases outside gene matches: 15. This CDR3 spans 17 amino acids. CDR1 MDHEN and CDR2 SYDVKM come from the germline V gene. In DNA form, the CDR3 reads TGTGCCAGCAGCCCGGAGGGACAGGGGGCATTCTACGATGAAGCTTTCTTT. Amino acid sequence: CASSPEGQGAFYDEAFF.

The sample holds many counts of this clonotype. The CDR3 spells CASSRLAGGAYEQYF. Here the CDR3 DNA reads TGCGCCAGCAGCCGACTAGCGGGAGGAGCCTACGAGCAGTACTTC. This chain joins TRBV4-1 and TRBJ2-7; 13 bases agree with TRBD2. CDR1 is MGHRA, CDR2 YSYEKL, per germline. This CDR3 is 15 amino acids long. With 4 bases clipped from V and 2 bases from J, the junction kept 2 bases outside the gene matches.

This clonotype was seen just once. The rearrangement uses TRBV6-2 or TRBV6-3 and TRBJ1-5; 10 bases line up with TRBD1. The CDR3 contains 16 residues. The J segment lost 5 bases and the V segment lost 8 bases, leaving 12 bases of the junction unmatched. Per germline, CDR1 MNHEY and CDR2 SVGEGT. The CDR3 loop is CASAGDRGRMDQPQHF. The CDR3 DNA follows: TGTGCCAGCGCCGGGGACAGGGGAAGAATGGATCAGCCCCAGCATTTT.

The table lists this clonotype with many counts. The rearrangement links TRBV7-9 to TRBJ2-1, with 7 bases aligning to TRBD2. From germline, CDR1 is SEHNR and CDR2 FQNEAQ (reference sequence). The CDR3 runs to 13 residues. V dropped 5 bases and J dropped 4; count of bases not matched to a gene: 2. DNA for the CDR3: TGTGCCAGCAGCCCGGGGGGATACAATGAGCAGTTCTTC. This sequence encodes CASSPGGYNEQFF. The whole variable domain, filled in from reference TRBV7-9 and TRBJ2-1, reads DTGVSQNPRHKITKRGQNVTFRCDPISEHNRLYWYRQTLGQGPEFLTYFQNEAQLEKSRLLSDRFSAERPKGSFSTLEIQRTEQGDSAMYLCASSPGGYNEQFFGPGTRLTVL.

V usage is TRBV7-6 and J usage is TRBJ2-7, with 10 bases lining up with TRBD2. Germline CDR1 is SGHVS and CDR2 is FNYEAQ. CDR3 length: 17 amino acids. V lost 6 bases, J lost 4 bases, and 15 bases stayed unmatched. The DNA for the CDR3 is TGTGCCAGCAGTCCGGTGGCCCAGCGGGAGGGCCTGTACGAGCAGTACTTC. Residues: CASSPVAQREGLYEQYF. Complete variable domain (other parts from reference TRBV7-6 and TRBJ2-7): GAGVSQSPRYKVTKRGQDVALRCDPISGHVSLYWYRQALGQGPEFLTYFNYEAQQDKSGLPNDRFSAERPEGSISTLTIQRTEQRDSAMYRCASSPVAQREGLYEQYFGPGTRLTVT.

This clonotype was seen a handful of times. The chain has TRBV19 and TRBJ1-1; 7 nucleotides align to TRBD1. The CDR3 contains 14 residues. V lost 3 bases, J lost 6 bases, and 7 bases stayed unmatched. Per germline, CDR1 LNHDA and CDR2 SQIVND (reference sequence). CDR3: CASSMAMGQSEAFF. In nucleotides, the CDR3 is TGTGCCAGTAGTATGGCGATGGGACAGTCTGAAGCTTTCTTT.

The rearrangement links TRBV29-1 to TRBJ2-5; D not resolved. This CDR3 spans 14 amino acids. The ends were cut back, 3 bases at V and 1 base at J, with 12 bases in the middle. Germline values: CDR1 SQVTM, CDR2 ANQGSEA. CDR3 protein: CSVEGMIGQETQYF. In DNA, the CDR3 is TGCAGCGTTGAGGGGATGATAGGCCAAGAGACCCAGTACTTC.

V is TRBV4-3 and J is TRBJ2-6; 9 bases are shared with TRBD1. Germline V lookup: CDR1 LGHNA, CDR2 YSLEER. This CDR3 region has 17 residues. The V gene end was trimmed by 0 bases and the J gene end by 0 bases; junction bases not matched to a gene: 0. The CDR3 loop is CASSQETGGSGANVLTF. CDR3 coding DNA: TGCGCCAGCAGCCAAGAGACAGGGGGCTCTGGGGCCAACGTCCTGACTTTC.

This clonotype was detected a few times. The rearrangement joins TRBV7-9 to TRBJ1-1, with 7 bases identical to TRBD1. V was pared by 3 bases and J by 3 bases, with 19 bases of the junction left unmatched. This CDR3 has 19 amino acids. Germline assignment: CDR1 SEHNR and CDR2 FQNEAQ (reference sequence). The chain's CDR3 is CASSFSAARRAGTDTEAFF. The DNA for the CDR3 is TGTGCCAGCAGCTTCAGCGCGGCCAGGAGAGCCGGGACAGACACTGAAGCTTTCTTT.

Only one count was recorded for this clonotype. This chain joins TRBV9 and TRBJ2-7; TRBD2 aligns across 8 bases. Germline CDR1 reads SGDLS; CDR2 reads YYNGEE. This CDR3 has 15 residues. J was trimmed by 6 bases and V by 4 bases; bases with no gene match: 12. The CDR3 protein is CASSPGLATGTEQYF. CDR3 DNA sequence: TGTGCCAGCAGCCCAGGACTAGCCACCGGAACCGAGCAGTACTTC.

This clonotype was counted between two and nine times. The rearrangement uses TRBV20-1 and TRBJ1-1; D call uncertain. The CDR3 contains 11 residues. V dropped 8 bases and J dropped 3 bases, with 10 bases sitting between them. CDR1 and CDR2 (germline): DFQATT, SNEGSKA (reference sequence). As DNA, the CDR3 is TGCAGTCCCTGTACCTACACTGAAGCTTTCTTT. It yields the protein CSPCTYTEAFF.

The rearrangement uses TRBV7-9 and TRBJ2-1, with TRBD2 as a possible D gene (6 bases). The CDR3 covers 15 residues. Germline lookup yields CDR1 SEHNR and CDR2 FQNEAQ (reference sequence). V was trimmed by 4 bases and J by 3 bases, leaving 13 bases between them. The DNA of the CDR3 is TGTGCCAGCAGCTCCGGGGGAAGTTTCTACAATGAGCAGTTCTTC. Its translation: CASSSGGSFYNEQFF. The variable domain in full, completed from reference TRBV7-9 and TRBJ2-1, reads DTGVSQNPRHKITKRGQNVTFRCDPISEHNRLYWYRQTLGQGPEFLTYFQNEAQLEKSRLLSDRFSAERPKGSFSTLEIQRTEQGDSAMYLCASSSGGSFYNEQFFGPGTRLTVL.

A few counts support this clonotype. The chain joins TRBV7-2 to TRBJ2-3; D uncertain. CDR3 length: 10 residues. The V gene lost 1 base and the J gene lost 10 bases, with 3 bases spanning the gap. Per germline, CDR1 SGHTA and CDR2 FQGNSA. CDR3 bases: TGTGCCAGCAGCTTAGGAGCGCAGTATTTT. Protein sequence: CASSLGAQYF.

The chain joins TRBV12-3 or TRBV12-4 to TRBJ2-5; D may be TRBD2 (7 bases). The CDR3 covers 14 residues. The ends were cut back, 6 bases at V and 5 bases at J, with 16 bases in the middle. The CDR3 loop reads CASSTMGGQETQYF. The CDR3 DNA is TGTGCCAGCAGCACAATGGGGGGGCAGGAGACCCAGTACTTC.

The chain recombines TRBV29-1 with TRBJ2-3; D may be TRBD1 or TRBD2 (5 bases each). Trimming took 1 base from V and 6 from J, leaving 14 bases between them. Germline CDR1 reads SQVTM; CDR2 reads ANQGSEA. The CDR3 runs to 14 residues. CDR3 in DNA: TGCAGCGTTGAAGGGGTTAGAGGGGAGGATACGCAGTATTTT. Translation gives CSVEGVRGEDTQYF.

This clonotype was detected only a few times. The chain carries TRBV28 and TRBJ1-1, with D possibly matching TRBD1 (6 bases). From germline, CDR1 is MDHEN and CDR2 SYDVKM. CDR3 size: 17 residues. V was clipped by 4 bases and J by 3 bases, with 21 bases between them. The CDR3 is CASSYIRDTQAYTEAFF. Here the CDR3 DNA reads TGTGCCAGCAGTTATATCCGGGACACTCAGGCATACACTGAAGCTTTCTTT.

The chain is built from TRBV7-9 and TRBJ1-4; D gene unclear. This CDR3 has 14 residues. The V gene lost 4 bases and the J gene lost 5 bases, with 11 bases spanning the gap. Germline V lookup: CDR1 SEHNR, CDR2 FQNEAQ (reference sequence). CDR3 in amino acids: CASSSSERNEKLFF. CDR3 nucleotide sequence: TGTGCCAGCAGCTCGTCGGAGAGGAATGAAAAACTGTTTTTT.

This clonotype was counted many times. The J gene is TRBJ2-1, the V gene TRBV7-2, with D perhaps TRBD1 or TRBD2 (6 bases each). The CDR3 runs 15 residues. With 2 bases removed from V and 4 bases from J, the gap between germline ends came to 12 bases. CDR1 and CDR2 (germline): SGHTA, FQGNSA. This CDR3 reads CASSLNGGLYNEQFF. CDR3 DNA: TGTGCCAGCAGCTTAAACGGGGGCTTATACAATGAGCAGTTCTTC.

The chain has TRBV12-3 or TRBV12-4 and TRBJ2-1, with 11 bases aligning to TRBD2. The CDR3 sequence is 14 residues long. V was clipped by 5 bases and J by 6 bases; unmatched bases: 3. Here the CDR3 DNA reads TGTGCCAGCAGTGTGACTAGCGGGGCCAATGAGCAGTTCTTC. It is translated as CASSVTSGANEQFF.